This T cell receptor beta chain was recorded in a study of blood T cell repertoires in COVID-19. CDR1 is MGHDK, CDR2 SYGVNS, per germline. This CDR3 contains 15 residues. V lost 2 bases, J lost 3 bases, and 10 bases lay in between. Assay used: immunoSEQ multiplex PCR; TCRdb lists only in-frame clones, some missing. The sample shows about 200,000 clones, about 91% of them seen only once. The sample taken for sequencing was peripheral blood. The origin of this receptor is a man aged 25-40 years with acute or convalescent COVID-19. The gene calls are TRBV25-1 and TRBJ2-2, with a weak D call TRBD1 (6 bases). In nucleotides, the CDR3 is TGTGCCAGCAGTGAACAGGACAGATACACCGGGGAGCTGTTTTTT. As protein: CASSEQDRYTGELFF.